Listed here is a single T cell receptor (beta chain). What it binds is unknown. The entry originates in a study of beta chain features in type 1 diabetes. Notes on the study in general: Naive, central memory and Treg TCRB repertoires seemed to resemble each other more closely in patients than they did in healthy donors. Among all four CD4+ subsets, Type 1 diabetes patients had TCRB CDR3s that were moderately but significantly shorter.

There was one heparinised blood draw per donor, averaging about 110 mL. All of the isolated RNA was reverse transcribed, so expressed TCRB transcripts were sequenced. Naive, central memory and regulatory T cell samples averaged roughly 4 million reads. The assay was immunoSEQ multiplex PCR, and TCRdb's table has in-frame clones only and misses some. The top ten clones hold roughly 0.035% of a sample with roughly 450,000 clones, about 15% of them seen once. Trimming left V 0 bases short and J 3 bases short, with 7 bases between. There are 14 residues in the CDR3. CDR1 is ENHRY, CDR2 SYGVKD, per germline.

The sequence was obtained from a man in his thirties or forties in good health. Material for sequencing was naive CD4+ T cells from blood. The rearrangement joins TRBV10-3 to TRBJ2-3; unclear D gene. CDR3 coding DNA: TGTGCCATCAGTGAGTCAAGAGGTACAGATACGCAGTATTTT. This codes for CAISESRGTDTQYF.